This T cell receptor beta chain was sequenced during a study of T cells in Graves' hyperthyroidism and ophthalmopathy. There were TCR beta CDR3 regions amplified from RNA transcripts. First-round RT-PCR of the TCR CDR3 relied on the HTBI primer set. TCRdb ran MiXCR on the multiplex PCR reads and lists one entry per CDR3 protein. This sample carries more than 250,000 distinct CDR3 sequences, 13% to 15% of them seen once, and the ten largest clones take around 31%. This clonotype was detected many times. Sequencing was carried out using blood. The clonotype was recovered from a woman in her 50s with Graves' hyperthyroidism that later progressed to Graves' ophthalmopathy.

For the CDR3, the DNA is TGTGCCAGCAACCCTCAGGGGGGGGAGACCCAGTACTTC. This codes for CASNPQGGETQYF. The genes are TRBV27 and TRBJ2-5; the D call may be TRBD1 or TRBD2 (7 bases each). The ends were cut back, 7 bases at V and 5 bases at J, with 14 bases in the middle. CDR1 is MNHEY, CDR2 SMNVEV, per germline (reference sequence). The CDR3 sequence is 13 residues long.